This T cell receptor (beta chain) was found in a study of blood T cell repertoires in COVID-19. Study summary: Material from acute and convalescent COVID-19 was sourced from the United States, Italy and Spain. T cells, B-cell-depleted T cells, or PBMCs supplied cDNA or gDNA.

CDR3 length: 15 amino acids. Germline CDR1 and CDR2: SGHRS and YFSETQ. V lost 4 bases, J lost 0 bases, and 13 bases lay in between. Original analysis: Estimation of nucleated cell counts relied on the amplification of reference gene primers. The table came from immunoSEQ multiplex PCR; TCRdb's copy has only in-frame clones and leaves some out. For V, J and clone size, that table is used; D and trimming come from the DNA. This sample has under 150,000 clones; approximately 84% occur once, and the top ten carry around 7.5%. The sample comprised peripheral blood. The chain joins TRBV5-1 to TRBJ1-2; no firm D call. The TCR comes from a man aged 70-80 years with active or convalescent COVID-19. The CDR3 DNA reads TGCGCCAGCAGCGCGGGGAATCCGTCTAACTATGGCTACACCTTC. The encoded protein is CASSAGNPSNYGYTF. The full variable domain, completed using reference TRBV5-1 and TRBJ1-2, is KAGVTQTPRYLIKTRGQQVTLSCSPISGHRSVSWYQQTPGQGLQFLFEYFSETQRNKGNFPGRFSGRQFSNSRSEMNVSTLELGDSALYLCASSAGNPSNYGYTFGSGTRLTVV.